The rows below give T cell receptor beta chains drawn from one sample of a study of graft-versus-host responses after intestinal transplantation. Libraries were prepared by immunoSEQ multiplex PCR; TCRdb keeps only in-frame clonotypes and omits some of them. The sample has around 10,000 clones, approximately 31% seen once. The source was alloreactive CD4+ T cells from a mixed lymphocyte reaction culture, collected before transplantation. The receptor set was obtained from a human patient who was an organ donor for intestinal transplantation. The CDR3 runs from the conserved cysteine through the conserved F or W. Each record gives: CDR3 protein, CDR3 DNA, J gene, clone size, V gene, D gene. The D gene is left open where the match is weak. Size is stated for part of the rows, as once, few or many counts, or as a class when the clone is expanded.

CDR3aa: CASSLTRGGGPSTDTQYF
CDR3nt: TGTGCCAGCAGTTTAACCCGCGGGGGGGGCCCATCCACAGATACGCAGTATTTT
j_gene: TRBJ2-3
abundance: .
v_gene: TRBV27
d_gene: TRBD2

CDR3aa: CASSQYRGAGELFF
CDR3nt: TGTGCCAGCAGCCAATACAGGGGGGCCGGGGAGCTGTTTTTT
j_gene: TRBJ2-2
abundance: .
v_gene: TRBV4-2
d_gene: TRBD1

CDR3aa: CASRGQVVKNIQYF
CDR3nt: TGTGCCAGCAGGGGACAGGTGGTCAAAAACATTCAGTACTTC
j_gene: TRBJ2-4
abundance: .
v_gene: TRBV2
d_gene: TRBD1

CDR3aa: CASSSRGGGVTEAFF
CDR3nt: TGCGCCAGCAGCTCCCGCGGAGGAGGGGTGACTGAAGCTTTCTTT
j_gene: TRBJ1-1
abundance: few
v_gene: TRBV4-1
d_gene: .

CDR3aa: CASRRPGTDTQYF
CDR3nt: TGTGCCAGCAGGAGGCCGGGCACAGATACGCAGTATTTT
j_gene: TRBJ2-3
abundance: .
v_gene: TRBV6-6
d_gene: .

CDR3aa: CASSFGAGKGETQYF
CDR3nt: TGCGCCAGCAGCTTTGGTGCGGGGAAGGGTGAGACCCAGTACTTC
j_gene: TRBJ2-5
abundance: .
v_gene: TRBV5-1
d_gene: .

CDR3aa: CSGTDRGSYEQYF
CDR3nt: TGCAGCGGCACGGACAGGGGATCCTACGAGCAGTACTTC
j_gene: TRBJ2-7
abundance: .
v_gene: TRBV29-1
d_gene: TRBD1

CDR3aa: CASSLGGTGGYYGYTF
CDR3nt: TGTGCCAGCAGCTTGGGGGGGACAGGGGGCTACTATGGCTACACCTTC
j_gene: TRBJ1-2
abundance: few
v_gene: TRBV5-6
d_gene: TRBD1

CDR3aa: CASSPRGARHYEQYF
CDR3nt: TGTGCCAGCAGTCCCCGGGGAGCCCGACACTACGAGCAGTACTTC
j_gene: TRBJ2-7
abundance: .
v_gene: TRBV7-9
d_gene: .

CDR3aa: CASSQVNSNIQYF
CDR3nt: TGTGCCAGCAGCCAAGTAAATAGCAACATTCAGTACTTC
j_gene: TRBJ2-4
abundance: few
v_gene: TRBV5-5
d_gene: .